Presented here are 30 T cell receptor beta chains from one specimen sequenced in a study of shared clonotypes between healthy human individuals. Method: immunoSEQ multiplex PCR; TCRdb's copy keeps in-frame clones and lacks some. The table lists about 490,000 clones, more than 65% of them singletons. The sample taken for sequencing was PBMCs. The receptors derive from a woman aged 40 to 50 in good health. Some clones in this sample may be carry-over from other donors' samples.

A note on this clone: This may arise from a read error, as a much more abundant clone is one base away. The chain uses TRBV7-9 and TRBJ1-1; D gene unclear. Per the germline V gene, CDR1 is SEHNR and CDR2 is FQNEAQ (reference sequence). Trimming removed 1 base at V and 0 bases at J, with 3 bases between. The CDR3 is made up of 13 amino acids. The CDR3 reads CASSLVVNTEAFF. The CDR3 nucleotides are TGTGCCAGCAGCTTAGTGGTGAACACTGAAGCTTTCTTT.

The V gene is TRBV4-1, the J gene TRBJ2-7; 9 bases align to TRBD2. This CDR3 is built from 15 residues. CDR1 is MGHRA, CDR2 YSYEKL, per germline. Trimming cost V 3 bases and J 5 bases; bases outside gene matches: 8. The CDR3 DNA reads as TGCGCCAGCAGCCAGAGCGGGAGGTGGGGTGACGAGCAGTACTTC. As protein: CASSQSGRWGDEQYF.

CDR3 loop: CASSFVSRGQDTEAFF. CDR3 bases: TGTGCCAGCAGTTTCGTGTCTCGGGGGCAGGACACTGAAGCTTTCTTT. The chain carries TRBV28 and TRBJ1-1; perhaps TRBD1 as D (6 bases). Germline CDR1 MDHEN, CDR2 SYDVKM. The ends were cut back, 3 bases at V and 3 bases at J, with 17 bases in the middle. This CDR3 contains 16 residues.

V and J are TRBV12-2 and TRBJ1-3; TRBD1, as called in the table, went unchecked against the DNA. TRBV12-2 constitutes a pseudogene. This CDR3 comprises 16 residues. The CDR3 DNA sequence: TGTGCAAGTCGCTTAGCGGGACAGGGGCACGGAAACACCATATATTTT. This encodes CASRLAGQGHGNTIYF.

This chain joins TRBV5-4 and TRBJ1-2, with D perhaps matching TRBD1 (5 bases). Trimming removed 1 base from V and 4 bases from J, with 14 bases in between. In germline, CDR1 is SGHNT, CDR2 YYREEE (reference sequence). This CDR3 comprises 15 residues. The CDR3 loop reads CASSLRLGQGYGYTF. The CDR3 DNA is TGTGCCAGCAGCTTGAGATTGGGGCAGGGCTATGGCTACACCTTC.

V and J are TRBV28 and TRBJ2-1; 10 nucleotides match TRBD2. The J segment lost 5 bases and the V segment lost 3 bases, leaving 7 bases of the junction unmatched. The germline V gene has CDR1 MDHEN and CDR2 SYDVKM. This CDR3 is 16 amino acids long. CDR3 DNA: TGTGCCAGCAGTTTGAGTAGCGGGAGGTTTAACAATGAGCAGTTCTTC. It codes for CASSLSSGRFNNEQFF.

This chain uses TRBV10-3 with TRBJ2-1; TRBD2 agrees at 7 bases. The ends lost 2 bases at V and 6 bases at J; junction bases unmatched: 7. The CDR3 sequence is 15 residues long. Germline V gene lookup returns CDR1 ENHRY and CDR2 SYGVKD. CDR3 in amino acids: CAISEVTSSGNEQFF. CDR3 nucleotide sequence: TGTGCCATCAGTGAGGTGACTAGCTCGGGCAATGAGCAGTTCTTC.

The V call is TRBV2, the J call TRBJ2-1; 8 positions match TRBD2. This CDR3 is built from 15 residues. After removal of 6 bases from V and 7 bases from J, the junction contained 11 bases not matched to a gene. Per germline, CDR1 SNHLY and CDR2 FYNNEI. CDR3 sequence reads: CASSQSSGMGNEQFF. CDR3 coding DNA: TGTGCCAGCAGCCAGAGTAGCGGGATGGGTAATGAGCAGTTCTTC.

With respect to this clone: With a far larger clone one base away, a read error is the likely cause. The chain carries TRBV11-2 and TRBJ1-1; tentative D call: TRBD1 (6 bases). From germline, CDR1 is SGHAT and CDR2 FQNNGV. CDR3 length: 13 amino acids. The V end was cut by 11 bases, the J end by 2 bases, with 15 bases between. The CDR3 reads CACEEQGNTEAFF. Here the CDR3 DNA reads TGTGCCTGCGAGGAACAGGGTAACACTGAAGCTTTCTTT.

V and J are TRBV20-1 and TRBJ2-3; 7 bases match TRBD2. V lost 5 bases, J lost 6 bases, and 2 bases stayed unmatched. The CDR3 sequence is 11 residues long. CDR1 DFQATT and CDR2 SNEGSKA come from the germline V gene (reference sequence). CDR3 bases: TGCAGTGCTGGGGGGGTGGATACGCAGTATTTT. It is translated as CSAGGVDTQYF.

This clone came up a few times. V is TRBV7-9 and J is TRBJ2-7; D may correspond to TRBD1 or TRBD2 (7 bases each). V was clipped by 5 bases and J by 3 bases, with 20 bases between them. The CDR3 has 16 amino acids. Germline V gives CDR1 SEHNR, CDR2 FQNEAQ (reference sequence). For the CDR3, the DNA is TGTGCCAGCAGCCCAACTACAGGGAGGGGGCTCTACGAGCAGTACTTC. Residues: CASSPTTGRGLYEQYF.

On this clone itself: A read error likely explains this, since a far larger clone differs by one base. The rearrangement links TRBV7-6 to TRBJ2-5, with D perhaps TRBD1 (5 bases). The CDR3 covers 12 residues. Trimming left V 5 bases short and J 5 bases short, with 9 bases between. Per the germline V gene, CDR1 is SGHVS and CDR2 is FNYEAQ. The CDR3 sequence is CASSPGWETQYF. CDR3 nucleotides: TGTGCCAGCAGCCCAGGGTGGGAGACCCAGTACTTC.

The chain joins TRBV29-1 to TRBJ2-2, with D possibly being TRBD1 (5 bases). Germline CDR1 is SQVTM and CDR2 is ANQGSEA. This CDR3 comprises 12 residues. Trimming cost V 5 bases and J 4 bases, with 8 bases left between them. The CDR3 DNA sequence: TGCAGCGTTAGGGGAATCACCGGGGAGCTGTTTTTT. Translated: CSVRGITGELFF.

The genes are TRBV7-2 and TRBJ2-3; D unclear. V shed 4 bases and J shed 1 base, with 12 bases lying between them. The length of the CDR3 is 15 residues. Germline values: CDR1 SGHTA, CDR2 FQGNSA. The CDR3 DNA reads as TGTGCCAGCAGCTCGTTAAGTGTGGGCACAGATACGCAGTATTTT. Protein sequence: CASSSLSVGTDTQYF.

At least ten counts were recorded for this clone. This sample includes further DNA sequences coding for the same CDR3. The V call is TRBV2, the J call TRBJ2-3; D is perhaps TRBD2 (7 bases). The germline V gene encodes CDR1 SNHLY and CDR2 FYNNEI. CDR3 length: 14 amino acids. V was trimmed by 7 bases and J by 6 bases, leaving 17 bases between them. The CDR3 nucleotides read TGTGCCAGCACCGGACAGTTGGGGGGGGATACGCAGTATTTT. Translated: CASTGQLGGDTQYF.

The chain recombines TRBV11-2 with TRBJ2-3, with D unclear. The germline V gene has CDR1 SGHAT and CDR2 FQNNGV. This CDR3 is 14 amino acids long. The V end lost 5 bases, the J end lost 0 bases, and 9 bases lay between the germline ends. In DNA, the CDR3 is TGTGCCAGCAGCCGACCGCCAAGCACAGATACGCAGTATTTT. As protein: CASSRPPSTDTQYF.

As regards this clone: A single base is all that separates this from a far larger clone, so a read error is likely. The final CDR3 position lacks the conserved phenylalanine or tryptophan, pointing to a likely read error. The chain couples TRBV5-6 to TRBJ1-1, with 9 bases aligning to TRBD1. This CDR3 comprises 16 residues. With 2 bases clipped from V and 1 base from J, the junction kept 6 bases outside the gene matches. Germline V gene data show CDR1 as SGHDT and CDR2 as YYEEEE. The CDR3 bases are TGTGCCAGCAGCTTTGTGGACAGGGGTAGGAACACTGAAGCTTTCCTT. It encodes CASSFVDRGRNTEAFL.

This chain joins TRBV28 and TRBJ2-1, with D perhaps TRBD2 (7 bases). The CDR3 totals 15 residues. Germline assignment: CDR1 MDHEN and CDR2 SYDVKM. V dropped 7 bases and J dropped 2 bases, with 15 bases sitting between them. As DNA, the CDR3 is TGTGCCAGCACCCCGGGGGGCTCAACCTACAATGAGCAGTTCTTC. Encoded protein: CASTPGGSTYNEQFF.

The chain recombines TRBV15 with TRBJ1-2; TRBD1 agrees at 7 bases. CDR3 length: 16 residues. CDR1 is LNHNV and CDR2 is YYDKDF in the germline V gene (reference sequence). V trimming: 5 bases; J trimming: 4 bases; junction bases outside the gene matches: 13. The CDR3, as DNA: TGTGCCACCAGCTCAGAAACAGGGGCGAGGCTCTATGGCTACACCTTC. Residues: CATSSETGARLYGYTF. Complete variable domain (other parts from reference TRBV15 and TRBJ1-2): DAMVIQNPRYQVTQFGKPVTLSCSQTLNHNVMYWYQQKSSQAPKLLFHYYDKDFNNEADTPDNFQSRRPNTSFCFLDIRSPGLGDTAMYLCATSSETGARLYGYTFGSGTRLTVV.

The chain uses TRBV2 and TRBJ1-2; no reliable D call. The ends were cut back, 7 bases at V and 1 base at J, with 10 bases in the middle. Germline V gene lookup returns CDR1 SNHLY and CDR2 FYNNEI. This CDR3 spans 13 amino acids. The CDR3 nucleotides read TGTGCCAGCAAAGAGGACGTTAACTATGGCTACACCTTC. Protein: CASKEDVNYGYTF. Variable domain in full (rest from reference TRBV2 and TRBJ1-2): EPEVTQTPSHQVTQMGQEVILRCVPISNHLYFYWYRQILGQKVEFLVSFYNNEISEKSEIFDDQFSVERPDGSNFTLKIRSTKLEDSAMYFCASKEDVNYGYTFGSGTRLTVV.

The V and J genes are TRBV19 and TRBJ2-1, with a weak D call TRBD1 (5 bases). From germline, CDR1 is LNHDA and CDR2 SQIVND (reference sequence). Trimming took off 6 bases at V and 12 bases at J, with 15 bases between the two ends. The CDR3 totals 12 residues. The CDR3, as DNA: TGTGCCAGTAGCGACAGATACAATTTGCAGTTCTTC. It yields the protein CASSDRYNLQFF.

This chain joins TRBV25-1 and TRBJ2-7, with D possibly being TRBD2 (6 bases). Looked up from germline, CDR1 is MGHDK and CDR2 is SYGVNS. There are 16 residues in the CDR3. Trimming cost V 5 bases and J 6 bases, with 23 bases left between them. The CDR3 sequence: CASSPSVSRSRCEQYF. CDR3 in DNA: TGTGCCAGCAGTCCTAGCGTGAGCCGATCACGGTGCGAGCAGTACTTC.

Note on this clone: With only one base between it and a far larger clone, this is likely a read error. This chain links TRBV6-5 with TRBJ1-5, with D unresolved. The CDR3 has 14 residues. Germline CDR1 MNHEY, CDR2 SVGAGI. The CDR3 bases are TGTGCCAGCAGTTTCAACTCCGGGGATCAGTCCCAGCATTTT. This encodes CASSFNSGDQSQHF.

The CDR3 loop is CASSLPWTDRDKLFF. For the CDR3, the DNA is TGTGCCAGCAGTTTACCTTGGACCGACAGGGATAAACTGTTTTTT. V gene TRBV28 combines with J gene TRBJ1-4; 7 nucleotides match TRBD1. The J segment lost 11 bases and the V segment lost 2 bases, leaving 11 bases of the junction unmatched. This CDR3 comprises 15 residues. Germline CDR1 is MDHEN and CDR2 is SYDVKM.

The V and J genes are TRBV15 and TRBJ1-2; D might be TRBD1 (5 bases). The CDR3 sequence is 15 residues long. CDR1 is LNHNV, CDR2 YYDKDF, per germline (reference sequence). V dropped 0 bases and J dropped 7 bases, with 15 bases sitting between them. The CDR3 nucleotides are TGTGCCACCAGCAGAGATCTAGAGGGGCACGGTGGCTACACCTTC. Its translation is CATSRDLEGHGGYTF.

The sample holds one count of this clone. A far larger clone is one base from this, pointing to a likely read error. The sample holds other DNA sequences that translate to the same CDR3. The V call is TRBV6-1, the J call TRBJ2-5; 9 bases line up with TRBD1. Trimming took 8 bases from V and 6 from J; bases not matched to a gene: 4. This CDR3 contains 12 residues. Germline V lookup: CDR1 MNHNS, CDR2 SASEGT. This CDR3 is CASAQGAKTQYF. Here the CDR3 DNA reads TGTGCCAGCGCACAGGGGGCTAAGACCCAGTACTTC.

This chain uses TRBV28 with TRBJ2-7; a weak D match, TRBD2 (5 bases). The CDR3 has 14 amino acids. CDR1 is MDHEN and CDR2 is SYDVKM in the germline V gene. The V and J ends lost 7 bases and 2 bases respectively, with 15 bases between them. The CDR3 here is CASNSRGRTYEQYF. The CDR3 DNA reads as TGTGCCAGCAACTCTCGCGGGCGGACCTACGAGCAGTACTTC. Using reference TRBV28 and TRBJ2-7 for the parts outside the CDR3, the full variable domain is DVKVTQSSRYLVKRTGEKVFLECVQDMDHENMFWYRQDPGLGLRLIYFSYDVKMKEKGDIPEGYSVSREKKERFSLILESASTNQTSMYLCASNSRGRTYEQYFGPGTRLTVT.

V and J are TRBV4-1 and TRBJ2-7; possibly TRBD1 or TRBD2 for D (5 bases each). From germline, CDR1 is MGHRA and CDR2 YSYEKL. This CDR3 is 15 amino acids long. The V end was cut by 5 bases, the J end by 5 bases, with 19 bases between. The CDR3: CASSYTGARAHEQYF. The CDR3 bases are TGCGCCAGCAGCTACACCGGGGCCAGGGCCCACGAGCAGTACTTC.

CDR3 protein: CSVRGGSGANVLTF. The CDR3, as DNA: TGCAGCGTTCGAGGGGGCTCTGGGGCCAACGTCCTGACTTTC. The rearrangement links TRBV29-1 to TRBJ2-6, with a tentative D call TRBD1 (6 bases). The V end lost 5 bases, the J end lost 0 bases, and 8 bases lay between the germline ends. This CDR3 is built from 14 residues. The germline CDR1 and CDR2 sequences are SQVTM and ANQGSEA.

The chain links TRBV27 to TRBJ2-7; D gene unclear. Trimming left V 1 base short and J 4 bases short, with 8 bases between. This CDR3 contains 13 residues. The germline gives CDR1 MNHEY, CDR2 SMNVEV (reference sequence). CDR3 in DNA: TGTGCCAGCAGTTTATTCGGCAGGTACGAGCAGTACTTC. Amino acids: CASSLFGRYEQYF.